This T cell receptor beta chain derives from a study of T cell changes during pregnancy in multiple sclerosis. V gave up 4 bases and J gave up 1 base, with 12 bases separating them. The CDR3 loop spans 15 amino acids. Germline CDR1 reads SNHLY; CDR2 reads FYNNEI. The assay was immunoSEQ multiplex PCR, and TCRdb's table has in-frame clones only and misses some. The sample yields approximately 47,000 clones, approximately 90% seen once. The rearrangement links TRBV2 to TRBJ2-3; weak D call: TRBD1 (6 bases). This sample comprised peripheral blood, obtained in the first trimester of pregnancy. This receptor was identified in a female donor with multiple sclerosis, enrolled in a pregnancy study. The CDR3 sequence is CASSALGAGTDTQYF. CDR3 coding DNA: TGTGCCAGCAGTGCCCTGGGGGCCGGCACAGATACGCAGTATTTT.